The 11 T cell receptor beta chains listed next were all sequenced from one sample in a study of T cells in tumors and immune-related adverse events (dated by TCRdb to 2020 to 2023). Library preparation used the immunoSEQ multiplex PCR assay. Not all clones reach the TCRdb copy of this immuneACCESS table, which keeps in-frame sequences only. Checked studies attribute under half of the gap to unresolved V genes and leave the rest unexplained. In all, the sample holds tens of thousands of clones, and 85% to 95% of those were seen once. Around 1.3% of the sample is taken by the ten largest. In the paper's terms, the treatment or condition label means: nivolumab (PD-1 blockade) given before sampling. The sample here was lymph node tissue, taken from a patient treated with anti-PD-1 therapy. The source of these receptors is a female donor with metastatic renal cell carcinoma.

This rearrangement joins TRBV5-6 to TRBJ2-5, with D uncertain. The CDR3 is 17 amino acids. V was trimmed by 1 base and J by 3 bases, leaving 19 bases between them. Germline CDR1 reads SGHDT; CDR2 reads YYEEEE. Here the CDR3 DNA reads TGTGCCAGCAGCTTGTTTATAGGTGCCGGGTTCGAAGAGACCCAGTACTTC. This sequence encodes CASSLFIGAGFEETQYF.

Note on this clone: The junction does not match germline at one end; this may be a read error. J is TRBJ1-1 and V is TRBV7-6; D unresolved. This CDR3 region has 14 residues. CDR1 SGHVS and CDR2 FNYEAQ come from the germline V gene. The CDR3 loop reads CASSPRMGYTEAFF. DNA for the CDR3: TGTGCTAGCAGCCCCCGCATGGGGTACACTGAAGCTTTCTTT.

The chain links TRBV18 to TRBJ2-7; 11 nucleotides line up with TRBD2. Germline CDR1 reads KGHSH; CDR2 reads LQKENI. CDR3 length equals 17 residues. After removal of 5 bases from V and 4 bases from J, the junction contained 13 bases not matched to a gene. The CDR3 bases are TGTGCCAGCTCATCATCGGATAGCGGGGGGGCCGCGTACGAGCAGTACTTC. This translates into CASSSSDSGGAAYEQYF.

The chain uses TRBV2 and TRBJ1-1; the match to TRBD1 covers 7 bases. Germline V lookup: CDR1 SNHLY, CDR2 FYNNEI. The CDR3 contains 15 residues. With V trimmed by 4 bases and J by 1 base, 6 bases remained unmatched. CDR3 nucleotide sequence: TGTGCCAGCAGTGGAGGGGGACAGAGGAACACTGAAGCTTTCTTT. It codes for CASSGGGQRNTEAFF. The full variable domain, in which reference TRBV2 and TRBJ1-1 provide the parts outside the CDR3, is EPEVTQTPSHQVTQMGQEVILRCVPISNHLYFYWYRQILGQKVEFLVSFYNNEISEKSEIFDDQFSVERPDGSNFTLKIRSTKLEDSAMYFCASSGGGQRNTEAFFGQGTRLTVV.

The CDR3 DNA reads TGTGCCAGCAGCTTAAGGGCCCTAGGCGTTTTTGAAAAACTGTTTTTT. Protein product: CASSLRALGVFEKLFF. The chain combines TRBV7-9 with TRBJ1-4; D gene uncertain. This CDR3 spans 16 amino acids. CDR1 and CDR2 from the germline V gene are SEHNR and FQNEAQ (reference sequence). V was pared by 2 bases and J by 7 bases, with 17 bases between.

The V gene is TRBV6-6, the J gene TRBJ1-1; unclear D gene. Deletions cut 2 bases from V and 7 bases from J, with 11 bases between. The CDR3 totals 13 residues. Germline assignment: CDR1 MNHNY and CDR2 SVGAGI (reference sequence). CDR3 DNA sequence: TGTGCCAGCAGTTACCCTGACGGTGGTGAAGCTTTCTTT. As protein: CASSYPDGGEAFF.

The gene calls are TRBV2 and TRBJ2-5, with TRBD2 matching over 10 bases. This CDR3 contains 16 residues. V dropped 7 bases and J dropped 1; count of bases not matched to a gene: 9. In germline, CDR1 is SNHLY, CDR2 FYNNEI. CDR3: CASTPRAGGSQETQYF. CDR3 DNA: TGTGCCAGCACTCCGAGAGCGGGGGGGAGCCAAGAGACCCAGTACTTC.

V and J are TRBV11-3 and TRBJ2-7; 8 bases agree with TRBD2. J lost 0 bases, V lost 5 bases, and 9 bases had no gene match. Looked up from germline, CDR1 is SGHNT and CDR2 is YENEEA. The CDR3 consists of 16 residues. For the CDR3, the DNA is TGTGCCAGCAGCCGTCGACTAGCGCAGAGCTCCTACGAGCAGTACTTC. Protein sequence: CASSRRLAQSSYEQYF.

This chain joins TRBV5-8 and TRBJ1-3; D not resolved. The V and J ends lost 2 bases and 0 bases respectively, with 9 bases between them. The CDR3 is made up of 15 amino acids. The germline gives CDR1 SGHTS, CDR2 YDEGEE. The CDR3 sequence is CASSFEGGSGNTIYF. DNA of the CDR3: TGTGCCAGCAGCTTTGAAGGAGGCTCTGGAAACACCATATATTTT.

The sample holds a few counts of this clone. This chain links TRBV18 with TRBJ2-6, with a weak D call TRBD1 (6 bases). Germline CDR1 KGHSH, CDR2 LQKENI. Deletions cut 4 bases from V and 0 bases from J, with 16 bases between. This CDR3 is 18 amino acids long. Here the CDR3 DNA reads TGTGCCAGCTCACGACTGAACAGGGCTAGCTCTGGGGCCAACGTCCTGACTTTC. Translation: CASSRLNRASSGANVLTF. Using reference TRBV18 and TRBJ2-6 for the parts outside the CDR3, the full variable domain is NAGVMQNPRHLVRRRGQEARLRCSPMKGHSHVYWYRQLPEEGLKFMVYLQKENIIDESGMPKERFSAEFPKEGPSILRIQQVVRGDSAAYFCASSRLNRASSGANVLTFGAGSRLTVL.

This clone has only one observation. The chain joins TRBV4-3 to TRBJ1-5, with TRBD1 as a possible D gene (6 bases). The CDR3 totals 15 residues. CDR1 and CDR2 from the germline V gene are LGHNA and YSLEER. Trimming pared 4 bases from V and 4 bases from J, leaving 14 bases between. The CDR3 coding sequence is TGCGCCAGCAGCCCCCAAGGGGGGGGGAATCAGCCCCAGCATTTT. Encoded protein: CASSPQGGGNQPQHF.